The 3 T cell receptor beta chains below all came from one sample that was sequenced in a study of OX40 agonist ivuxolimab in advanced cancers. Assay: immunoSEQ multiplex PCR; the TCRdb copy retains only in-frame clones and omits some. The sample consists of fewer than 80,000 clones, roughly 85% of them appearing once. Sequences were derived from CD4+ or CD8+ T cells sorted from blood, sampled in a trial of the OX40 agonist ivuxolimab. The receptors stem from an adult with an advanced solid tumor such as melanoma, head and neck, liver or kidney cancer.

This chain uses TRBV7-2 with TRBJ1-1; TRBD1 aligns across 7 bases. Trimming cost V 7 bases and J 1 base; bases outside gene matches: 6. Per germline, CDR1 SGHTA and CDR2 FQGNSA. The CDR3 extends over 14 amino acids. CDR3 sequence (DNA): TGTGCCAGCACCCCGACAGGGTCGAACACTGAAGCTTTCTTT. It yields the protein CASTPTGSNTEAFF.

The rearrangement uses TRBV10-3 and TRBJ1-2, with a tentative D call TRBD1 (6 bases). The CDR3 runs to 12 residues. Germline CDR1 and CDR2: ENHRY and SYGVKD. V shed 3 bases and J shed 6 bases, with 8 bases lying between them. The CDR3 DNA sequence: TGTGCCATCAGTGACAGGGGAGATGGCTACACCTTC. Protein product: CAISDRGDGYTF.

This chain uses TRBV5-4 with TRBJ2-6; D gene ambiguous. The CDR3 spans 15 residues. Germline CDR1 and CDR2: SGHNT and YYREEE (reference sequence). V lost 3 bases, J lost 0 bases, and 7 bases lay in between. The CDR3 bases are TGTGCCAGCAGCTGGCCGAGCTCTGGGGCCAACGTCCTGACTTTC. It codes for CASSWPSSGANVLTF.